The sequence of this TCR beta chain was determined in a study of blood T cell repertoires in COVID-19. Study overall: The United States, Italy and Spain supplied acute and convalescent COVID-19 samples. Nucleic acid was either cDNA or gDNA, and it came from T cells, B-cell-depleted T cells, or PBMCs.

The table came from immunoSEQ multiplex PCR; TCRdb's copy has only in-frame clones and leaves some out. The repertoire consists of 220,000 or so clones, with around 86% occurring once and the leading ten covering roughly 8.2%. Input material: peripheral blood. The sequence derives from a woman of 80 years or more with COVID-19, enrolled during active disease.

DNA for the CDR3: TGCGCCAGCAGCCGCAAAGCCCCAGCGGAGGGAGCTTTCTTT. Protein: CASSRKAPAEGAFF. V gene TRBV4-3 combines with J gene TRBJ1-1; unclear D gene. CDR3 length equals 14 residues. Trimming cost V 4 bases and J 10 bases, with 19 bases left between them. CDR1 is LGHNA and CDR2 is YSLEER in the germline V gene.